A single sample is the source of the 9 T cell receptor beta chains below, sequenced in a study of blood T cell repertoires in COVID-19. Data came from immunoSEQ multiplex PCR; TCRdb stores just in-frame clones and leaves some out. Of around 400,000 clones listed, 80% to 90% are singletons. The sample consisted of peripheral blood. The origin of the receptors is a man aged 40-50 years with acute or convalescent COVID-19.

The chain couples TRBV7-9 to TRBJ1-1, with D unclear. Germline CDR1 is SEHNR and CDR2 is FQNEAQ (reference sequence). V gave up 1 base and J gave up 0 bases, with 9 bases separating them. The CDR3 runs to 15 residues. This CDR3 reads CASSLVSGMNTEAFF. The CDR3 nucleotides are TGTGCCAGCAGCTTAGTTTCAGGAATGAACACTGAAGCTTTCTTT. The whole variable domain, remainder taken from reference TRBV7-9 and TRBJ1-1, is DTGVSQNPRHKITKRGQNVTFRCDPISEHNRLYWYRQTLGQGPEFLTYFQNEAQLEKSRLLSDRFSAERPKGSFSTLEIQRTEQGDSAMYLCASSLVSGMNTEAFFGQGTRLTVV.

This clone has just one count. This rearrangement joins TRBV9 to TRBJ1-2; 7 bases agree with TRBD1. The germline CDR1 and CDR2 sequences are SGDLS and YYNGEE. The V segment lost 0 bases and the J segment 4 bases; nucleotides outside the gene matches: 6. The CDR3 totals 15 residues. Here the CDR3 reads CASSVVDRPGYGYTF. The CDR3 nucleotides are TGTGCCAGCAGCGTAGTGGACAGGCCAGGCTATGGCTACACCTTC.

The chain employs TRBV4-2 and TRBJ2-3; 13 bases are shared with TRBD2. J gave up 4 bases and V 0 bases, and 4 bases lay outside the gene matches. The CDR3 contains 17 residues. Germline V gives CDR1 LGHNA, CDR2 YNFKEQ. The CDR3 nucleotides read TGTGCCAGCAGCCAAGAGGTGGGACTAGCGGGACCAGATACGCAGTATTTT. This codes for CASSQEVGLAGPDTQYF.

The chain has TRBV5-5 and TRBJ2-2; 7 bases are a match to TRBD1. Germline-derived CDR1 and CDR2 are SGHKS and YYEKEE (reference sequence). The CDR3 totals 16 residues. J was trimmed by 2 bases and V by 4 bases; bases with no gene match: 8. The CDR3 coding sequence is TGTGCCAGCAGCCACTCAGGGGGTACAAACACCGGGGAGCTGTTTTTT. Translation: CASSHSGGTNTGELFF. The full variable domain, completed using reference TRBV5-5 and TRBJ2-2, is DAGVTQSPTHLIKTRGQQVTLRCSPISGHKSVSWYQQVLGQGPQFIFQYYEKEERGRGNFPDRFSARQFPNYSSELNVNALLLGDSALYLCASSHSGGTNTGELFFGEGSRLTVL.

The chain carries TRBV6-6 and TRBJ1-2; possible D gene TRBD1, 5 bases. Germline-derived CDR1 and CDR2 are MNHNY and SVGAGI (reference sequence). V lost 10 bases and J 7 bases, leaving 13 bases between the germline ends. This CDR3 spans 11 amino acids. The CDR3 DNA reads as TGTGCCATTTCTCAGGGTGGTGGCTACACCTTC. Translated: CAISQGGGYTF.

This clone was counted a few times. CDR3 region: CASSRTGTARNQPQHF. The CDR3 region has the DNA TGTGCCAGCTCACGAACCGGGACAGCACGGAATCAGCCCCAGCATTTT. This chain uses TRBV18 with TRBJ1-5, with TRBD1 identical over 7 bases. The germline gives CDR1 KGHSH, CDR2 LQKENI. The ends lost 4 bases at V and 4 bases at J; junction bases unmatched: 10. The CDR3 spans 16 residues.

The CDR3 loop is CASSAGFSHRGDTIYF. The CDR3 nucleotides read TGCGCCAGCAGTGCTGGGTTTAGCCATCGAGGAGACACCATATATTTT. The chain employs TRBV10-1 and TRBJ1-3, with no clear D. Trimming shortened V by 4 bases and J by 8 bases, and 21 bases separated the two germline ends. Germline V gene sequence: CDR1 WNHNN, CDR2 SYGVQD (reference sequence). The CDR3 is made up of 16 amino acids.

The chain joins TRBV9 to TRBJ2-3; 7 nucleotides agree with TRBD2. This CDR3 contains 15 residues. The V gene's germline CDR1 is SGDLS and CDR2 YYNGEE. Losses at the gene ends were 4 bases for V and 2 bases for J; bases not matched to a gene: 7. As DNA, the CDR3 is TGTGCCAGCAGCTTAGGGAGGGCTGCCACAGATACGCAGTATTTT. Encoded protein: CASSLGRAATDTQYF.

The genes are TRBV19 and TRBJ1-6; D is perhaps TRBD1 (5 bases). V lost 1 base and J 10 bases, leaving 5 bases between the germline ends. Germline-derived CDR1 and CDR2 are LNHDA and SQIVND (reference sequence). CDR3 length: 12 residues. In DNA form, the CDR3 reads TGTGCCAGTAGTATAGGGGGCTCACCCCTCCACTTT. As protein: CASSIGGSPLHF.